One and the same sample provided the 14 T cell receptor beta chains below, sequenced in a study of blood T cell repertoires in COVID-19. Clones were sequenced by immunoSEQ multiplex PCR, and TCRdb holds only the in-frame ones, with some missing. Among about 130,000 clones, roughly 79% were seen once, and the ten largest hold more than 7.5%. Specimen: peripheral blood. The receptors derive from a woman aged 60 to 75 with active or convalescent COVID-19.

The rearrangement joins TRBV5-4 to TRBJ1-3; D unresolved. In germline, CDR1 is SGHNT, CDR2 YYREEE (reference sequence). Deletions cut 4 bases from V and 0 bases from J, with 14 bases between. The CDR3 is made up of 16 amino acids. The CDR3 region has the DNA TGTGCCAGCAGCAACGACATATCCGCCTCTGGAAACACCATATATTTT. Its protein product is CASSNDISASGNTIYF. Full variable domain (rest looked up from reference TRBV5-4 and TRBJ1-3): ETGVTQSPTHLIKTRGQQVTLRCSSQSGHNTVSWYQQALGQGPQFIFQYYREEENGRGNFPPRFSGLQFPNYSSELNVNALELDDSALYLCASSNDISASGNTIYFGEGSWLTVV.

V usage is TRBV5-5 and J usage is TRBJ1-1; TRBD1 is a possible D gene (6 bases). The CDR3 spans 14 residues. The V end was cut by 1 base, the J end by 3 bases, with 10 bases between. The germline CDR1 and CDR2 sequences are SGHKS and YYEKEE (reference sequence). The CDR3 DNA is TGTGCCAGCAGCTTGACAGGGTACGACACTGAAGCTTTCTTT. Translating gives CASSLTGYDTEAFF.

This sequence joins TRBV5-6 and TRBJ1-4; tentatively, D is TRBD1 (6 bases). The CDR3 totals 16 residues. V lost 2 bases to trimming and J lost 2 bases, with 13 bases between them. CDR1 and CDR2 (germline): SGHDT, YYEEEE. The CDR3: CASSFRGALTNEKLFF. The CDR3, as DNA: TGTGCCAGCAGCTTCCGGGGGGCCTTGACTAATGAAAAACTGTTTTTT.

The rearrangement joins TRBV7-2 to TRBJ2-7, with TRBD2 matching over 12 bases. The CDR3 has 14 residues. J lost 4 bases, V lost 4 bases, and 2 bases had no gene match. Germline V CDR1 and CDR2: SGHTA, FQGNSA. CDR3 loop: CASSYLAGGYEQYF. CDR3 in DNA: TGTGCCAGCAGCTACCTAGCGGGAGGGTACGAGCAGTACTTC.

This clone occurred once. The CDR3 DNA is TGCGCCAGCAGCCAGGTGGACAGGGGGCAAGGAGGCAATCAGCCCCAGCATTTT. Translating it yields CASSQVDRGQGGNQPQHF. This chain links TRBV4-1 with TRBJ1-5; TRBD1 matches at 11 bases. Per the germline V gene, CDR1 is MGHRA and CDR2 is YSYEKL. This CDR3 region has 18 residues. V shed 3 bases, J shed 2 bases, and the junction held 9 bases outside the gene matches.

V gene TRBV13 combines with J gene TRBJ2-3; 9 bases align to TRBD2. Germline CDR1 is PRHDT and CDR2 is FYEKMQ (reference sequence). V was pared by 1 base and J by 2 bases, with 10 bases of the junction left unmatched. The CDR3 sequence is 18 residues long. Here the CDR3 DNA reads TGTGCCAGCAGCTTAGAGTCCGCAGCGGGGGGTTCCACAGATACGCAGTATTTT. Translation: CASSLESAAGGSTDTQYF.

The rearrangement links TRBV23-1 to TRBJ2-2; D may be TRBD1 (6 bases). Being an ORF, TRBV23-1 has a function that is uncertain. This CDR3 comprises 13 residues. V was cut by 10 bases and J by 7 bases, with 16 bases left in between. CDR3 residues: CAIQGWLGGELFF. CDR3 bases: TGCGCCATACAGGGTTGGCTGGGCGGGGAGCTGTTTTTT.

This clone was seen a handful of times. The V gene is TRBV11-2, the J gene TRBJ1-3, with 9 bases aligning to TRBD1. CDR1 is SGHAT and CDR2 is FQNNGV in the germline V gene. V trimming: 5 bases; J trimming: 4 bases; junction bases outside the gene matches: 6. This CDR3 spans 15 amino acids. The CDR3 nucleotides read TGTGCCAGCAGCCCTAGGACAGGGGTCGGAAACACCATATATTTT. This sequence encodes CASSPRTGVGNTIYF.

This clone was detected many times. The J gene is TRBJ1-2, the V gene TRBV2, with TRBD1 matching 10 bases. CDR1 and CDR2 (germline): SNHLY, FYNNEI. The V gene end was trimmed by 7 bases and the J gene end by 6 bases; junction bases not matched to a gene: 8. There are 14 residues in the CDR3. The DNA of the CDR3 is TGTGCCAGCACCCTCGGACAGGGGGTGGATGGCTACACCTTC. Protein product: CASTLGQGVDGYTF.

V and J are TRBV13 and TRBJ1-2; 8 nucleotides align to TRBD1. This CDR3 region has 14 residues. With V trimmed by 6 bases and J by 3 bases, 6 bases remained unmatched. Germline V gene lookup returns CDR1 PRHDT and CDR2 FYEKMQ (reference sequence). This CDR3 reads CASRPRQGHYGYTF. CDR3 sequence (DNA): TGTGCCAGCAGGCCTAGACAGGGGCACTATGGCTACACCTTC.

V is TRBV28 and J is TRBJ1-2; no reliable D call. This CDR3 region has 14 residues. CDR1 is MDHEN, CDR2 SYDVKM, per germline. With 3 bases removed from V and 7 bases from J, the gap between germline ends came to 15 bases. The CDR3 protein is CASSLSGLSGGYTF. CDR3 coding DNA: TGTGCCAGCAGTTTGTCAGGCCTCAGCGGTGGCTACACCTTC.

The rearrangement uses TRBV3-1 (or the pseudogene TRBV3-2) and TRBJ1-4; possible D gene TRBD1, 6 bases. Germline V gene sequence: CDR1 LGHDT, CDR2 YNNKEL (reference sequence). V was pared by 1 base and J by 8 bases, with 17 bases between. This CDR3 has 16 amino acids. CDR3 nucleotides: TGTGCCAGCAGCCAAGTCCACAGGGCCCCAAGGGAAAAACTGTTTTTT. Encoded protein: CASSQVHRAPREKLFF.

The chain joins TRBV29-1 to TRBJ1-5; 8 bases line up with TRBD1. Germline V CDR1 and CDR2: SQVTM, ANQGSEA. V shed 7 bases, J shed 4 bases, and the junction held 9 bases outside the gene matches. The CDR3 covers 14 residues. Written as DNA, the CDR3 is TGCAGCGCCGCAACAGGGGGTGGGAATCAGCCCCAGCATTTT. Its protein is CSAATGGGNQPQHF.

This clone showed up just once. The genes are TRBV12-3 or TRBV12-4 and TRBJ1-1; the D gene is possibly TRBD1 (5 bases). This CDR3 contains 11 residues. V was cut by 5 bases and J by 8 bases, with 9 bases left in between. The chain's CDR3 is CASSQTGEAFF. CDR3 coding DNA: TGTGCCAGCAGTCAAACAGGAGAAGCTTTCTTT.